This TCR beta chain appears in the sequencing data of a study of response to subunit inactivated influenza vaccine. Via MiXCR, TCRdb re-called the RT-PCR reads, giving one row per CDR3 protein. There are 530,000 or so distinct CDR3 sequences in the sample; approximately 12% occur only once, and roughly 10% lies in the top ten. Germline loops: CDR1 MNHEY, CDR2 SVGAGI. J was trimmed by 6 bases and V by 6 bases; bases with no gene match: 6. The CDR3 is made up of 15 amino acids. The V call is TRBV6-5, the J call TRBJ2-2; 11 nucleotides agree with TRBD1. Sequences were derived from PBMCs from blood, sampled on the day of vaccination. The TCR originated in a man between 50 and 59 years old who received an inactivated influenza vaccine. The CDR3 reads CASRLGTGGAGELFF. In DNA form, the CDR3 reads TGTGCCAGCAGACTCGGGACAGGGGGTGCCGGGGAGCTGTTTTTT.